Each of the 18 T cell receptor beta chains below was sequenced from the same sample in a study of shared clonotypes between healthy human individuals (dated by TCRdb to about 2020). Library method: the immunoSEQ multiplex PCR assay. TCRdb mirrors the immuneACCESS table, restricted to in-frame sequences. Some clones are absent from its copies; in checked studies, under half trace to an unresolved V gene, and the reason for the others is unknown. The table for this sample lists fewer than 500,000 clones; about 80% of them were counted only once. About an eighth of the sample is taken by the ten largest. Sequencing used PBMCs. These receptor sequences come from a woman in her 40s in good health. Some clones in this sample may be carry-over from other donors' samples.

This clone was detected many times. This chain uses TRBV10-3 with TRBJ2-3, with 12 nucleotides matching TRBD2. CDR1 and CDR2 (germline): ENHRY, SYGVKD. The CDR3 consists of 14 residues. Trimming removed 8 bases from V and 0 bases from J; junction bases left unmatched: 0. For the CDR3, the DNA is TGTGCCATCGGGACTAGCGGGAGCACAGATACGCAGTATTTT. Residues: CAIGTSGSTDTQYF.

The V call is TRBV30, the J call TRBJ2-7; a possible D gene is TRBD2 (6 bases). The V gene's germline CDR1 is GTSNPN and CDR2 SVGIG (reference sequence). The CDR3 length is 14 residues. The V and J ends lost 0 bases and 4 bases respectively, with 13 bases between them. As DNA, the CDR3 is TGTGCCTGGAGTGTTTTGGGCGGGGAGTACGAGCAGTACTTC. This gives the protein CAWSVLGGEYEQYF. The complete variable domain, with remaining parts taken from reference TRBV30 and TRBJ2-7, reads SQTIHQWPATLVQPVGSPLSLECTVEGTSNPNLYWYRQAAGRGLQLLFYSVGIGQISSEVPQNLSASRPQDRQFILSSKKLLLSDSGFYLCAWSVLGGEYEQYFGPGTRLTVT.

V usage is TRBV5-6 and J usage is TRBJ2-7; D is perhaps TRBD1 or TRBD2 (5 bases each). The CDR3 sequence is 12 residues long. Germline V gene lookup returns CDR1 SGHDT and CDR2 YYEEEE. V shed 4 bases and J shed 4 bases, with 9 bases lying between them. The CDR3 sequence: CASSRREYEQYF. CDR3 bases: TGTGCCAGCAGCCGCAGGGAGTACGAGCAGTACTTC.

This chain uses TRBV11-2 with TRBJ2-5; TRBD2 agrees at 11 bases. Germline values: CDR1 SGHAT, CDR2 FQNNGV. CDR3 length equals 16 residues. Unmatched junction bases numbered 7, after V lost 4 bases and J lost 3 bases. The DNA of the CDR3 is TGTGCCAGCAGCTACTATATGACTAGCGGGAAAGAGACCCAGTACTTC. Translating gives CASSYYMTSGKETQYF.

CDR3: CASSYRQGKEKLFF. DNA of the CDR3: TGTGCCAGCAGTTACCGACAGGGGAAGGAAAAACTGTTTTTT. This chain uses TRBV13 with TRBJ1-4, with 8 bases lining up with TRBD1. V shed 6 bases and J 8 bases; nucleotides not matched to a gene: 8. CDR3 length: 14 residues. Germline V gene lookup returns CDR1 PRHDT and CDR2 FYEKMQ (reference sequence).

The chain carries TRBV5-1 and TRBJ2-2; possible D gene TRBD1, 6 bases. V was shortened by 4 bases and J by 4 bases, with 14 bases between the two germline ends. The CDR3 totals 15 residues. Germline assignment: CDR1 SGHRS and CDR2 YFSETQ. This CDR3 is CASSPQDSSTGELFF. The CDR3 region has the DNA TGCGCCAGCAGCCCCCAGGACAGTTCCACCGGGGAGCTGTTTTTT.

The chain couples TRBV28 to TRBJ2-6; D call uncertain. Looked up from germline, CDR1 is MDHEN and CDR2 is SYDVKM. V lost 5 bases, J lost 0 bases, and 8 bases lay in between. This CDR3 spans 15 amino acids. The CDR3 bases are TGTGCCAGCAGTACACGAGCCTCTGGGGCCAACGTCCTGACTTTC. Translating gives CASSTRASGANVLTF.

The chain carries TRBV27 and TRBJ2-1, with D hard to call. The germline CDR1 and CDR2 sequences are MNHEY and SMNVEV (reference sequence). This CDR3 region has 14 residues. V dropped 7 bases and J dropped 8 bases, with 18 bases sitting between them. The CDR3 coding sequence is TGTGCCAGCACCCGAAAGGATCCTCGGGATGAGCAGTTCTTC. Residues: CASTRKDPRDEQFF.

The chain has TRBV7-2 and TRBJ1-4; tentatively, D is TRBD1 (6 bases). Trimming removed 2 bases from V and 3 bases from J, with 13 bases in between. The CDR3 length is 16 residues. The germline gives CDR1 SGHTA, CDR2 FQGNSA. The CDR3 sequence: CASSLQARGPNEKLFF. The CDR3 nucleotides read TGTGCCAGCAGCTTACAAGCGCGGGGGCCTAATGAAAAACTGTTTTTT.

The rearrangement uses TRBV11-1 and TRBJ2-3; TRBD2 might be the D (5 bases). This CDR3 has 12 amino acids. Looked up from germline, CDR1 is SGHAT and CDR2 is FQDESV (reference sequence). Trimming removed 5 bases at V and 6 bases at J, with 9 bases between. This chain's CDR3 is CASSHSVDTQYF. In DNA, the CDR3 is TGTGCCAGCAGCCATAGCGTGGATACGCAGTATTTT.

V gene TRBV7-3 combines with J gene TRBJ1-1; 9 nucleotides agree with TRBD1. V was pared by 1 base and J by 3 bases, with 12 bases of the junction left unmatched. The CDR3 is made up of 18 amino acids. Germline loops: CDR1 SGHTA, CDR2 FQGTGA. The CDR3 bases are TGTGCCAGCAGCTTAAAGGCGCCTGGGACAGGGTATCACACTGAAGCTTTCTTT. Translating it yields CASSLKAPGTGYHTEAFF.

The V and J genes are TRBV6-4 and TRBJ2-1, with 9 nucleotides matching TRBD2. V lost 6 bases to trimming and J lost 3 bases; unmatched junction nucleotides: 6. Germline lookup yields CDR1 MRHNA and CDR2 SNTAGT. The CDR3 totals 15 residues. CDR3 bases: TGTGCCAGCAGAGTAGCGGGAGAGGTCTACAATGAGCAGTTCTTC. Its translation is CASRVAGEVYNEQFF.

In DNA form, the CDR3 reads TGTGCCAGCTCATCGGGACAGGGCCATCAGCCCCAGCATTTT. It specifies CASSSGQGHQPQHF. The chain has TRBV18 and TRBJ1-5, with 9 bases aligning to TRBD1. Trimming at V came to 5 bases and at J to 5 bases, leaving 4 bases not matched to a gene. Germline loops: CDR1 KGHSH, CDR2 LQKENI. The CDR3 has 14 residues.

Comment on this clone: With a much larger clone just one base away, this may be a read error. The rearrangement links TRBV7-9 to TRBJ2-1, with 13 nucleotides matching TRBD2. The trim removed 5 bases at V and 5 bases at J, leaving 3 bases unmatched. This CDR3 region has 15 residues. The germline V gene has CDR1 SEHNR and CDR2 FQNEAQ (reference sequence). The CDR3 region has the DNA TGTGCCAGCAGCCCGGGACTAGCGGGACACAATGAGCAGTTCTTC. Residues: CASSPGLAGHNEQFF.

This clone has just one count. This chain links TRBV29-1 with TRBJ2-7; TRBD2 agrees at 8 bases. The CDR3 has 13 residues. Germline CDR1 SQVTM, CDR2 ANQGSEA. The J segment lost 1 base and the V segment lost 4 bases, leaving 3 bases of the junction unmatched. The CDR3 is CSVVGGRSYEQYF. As DNA, the CDR3 is TGCAGCGTTGTTGGCGGGAGGTCCTACGAGCAGTACTTC.

The rearrangement uses TRBV30 and TRBJ2-1; 9 bases align to TRBD2. Germline V gene data show CDR1 as GTSNPN and CDR2 as SVGIG (reference sequence). Losses at the gene ends were 7 bases for V and 7 bases for J; bases not matched to a gene: 23. The CDR3 spans 18 residues. The CDR3 sequence: CAYGGRLAGRGGANEQFF. The CDR3, as DNA: TGTGCCTACGGAGGTCGGCTAGCGGGGCGAGGGGGGGCAAATGAGCAGTTCTTC.

V is TRBV5-4 and J is TRBJ2-7, with TRBD2 matching 9 bases. The CDR3 is 14 amino acids. Per germline, CDR1 SGHNT and CDR2 YYREEE (reference sequence). V lost 4 bases, J lost 7 bases, and 9 bases stayed unmatched. CDR3 loop: CASSGIAGAVEQYF. CDR3 DNA: TGTGCCAGCAGCGGGATAGCGGGGGCAGTGGAGCAGTACTTC.

The V and J genes are TRBV4-3 and TRBJ2-4; perhaps TRBD2 as D (5 bases). The CDR3 consists of 15 residues. CDR1 is LGHNA, CDR2 YSLEER, per germline. V was trimmed by 4 bases and J by 0 bases, leaving 10 bases between them. Written as DNA, the CDR3 is TGCGCCAGCAGCCGCCTGGGAGTAGCCAAAAACATTCAGTACTTC. It specifies CASSRLGVAKNIQYF.